Shown below are 25 T cell receptor beta chains from a single sample sequenced in a study of cytomegalovirus exposure and HLA in healthy donors. Both 60 Vbeta primers and 13 Jbeta primers went into the PCR. Libraries were prepared by immunoSEQ multiplex PCR; TCRdb keeps only in-frame clonotypes and omits some of them. The profile covers 33,000 or so clones, with 70% to 80% appearing a single time and approximately 8.9% taken by the ten largest. Sequenced material: PBMCs. The receptors shown here come from a woman aged 25 to 45 in good health and CMV-seropositive.

The chain is built from TRBV19 and TRBJ2-3; D ambiguous. This CDR3 spans 14 amino acids. V gave up 3 bases and J gave up 1 base, with 8 bases separating them. Germline V gives CDR1 LNHDA, CDR2 SQIVND (reference sequence). CDR3 residues: CASSIFSGTDTQYF. The DNA of the CDR3 is TGTGCCAGTAGTATTTTTTCGGGCACAGATACGCAGTATTTT.

This chain joins TRBV7-2 and TRBJ2-5; the match to TRBD2 covers 11 bases. Germline CDR1 reads SGHTA; CDR2 reads FQGNSA. This CDR3 comprises 17 residues. V was clipped by 6 bases and J by 4 bases; unmatched bases: 13. CDR3 amino acids: CASSSSLAGGGRETQYF. Here the CDR3 DNA reads TGTGCCAGCAGTTCCTCTTTAGCGGGGGGGGGTAGAGAGACCCAGTACTTC. The full variable domain, in which reference TRBV7-2 and TRBJ2-5 provide the parts outside the CDR3, is GAGVSQSPSNKVTEKGKDVELRCDPISGHTALYWYRQSLGQGLEFLIYFQGNSAPDKSGLPSDRFSAERTGGSVSTLTIQRTQQEDSAVYLCASSSSLAGGGRETQYFGPGTRLLVL.

The V gene is TRBV9, the J gene TRBJ2-1; 7 bases agree with TRBD2. Per the germline V gene, CDR1 is SGDLS and CDR2 is YYNGEE. Trimming took 1 base from V and 4 from J; bases not matched to a gene: 5. The CDR3 spans 15 residues. The CDR3 bases are TGTGCCAGCAGCGTAAGGACGGGAGGTTACAATGAGCAGTTCTTC. It codes for CASSVRTGGYNEQFF.

A remark on this clone: The sample has other DNA sequences that encode this CDR3 too. The CDR3 DNA follows: TGTGCCAGCTCCCCCTATCGCGCCCAAGAGACCCAGTACTTC. This codes for CASSPYRAQETQYF. V usage is TRBV18 and J usage is TRBJ2-5; D gene unclear. V dropped 6 bases and J dropped 1 base, with 12 bases sitting between them. CDR1 is KGHSH and CDR2 is LQKENI in the germline V gene. The CDR3 contains 14 residues. Combining the CDR3 with reference TRBV18 and TRBJ2-5 gives the whole variable domain NAGVMQNPRHLVRRRGQEARLRCSPMKGHSHVYWYRQLPEEGLKFMVYLQKENIIDESGMPKERFSAEFPKEGPSILRIQQVVRGDSAAYFCASSPYRAQETQYFGPGTRLLVL.

Worth noting for this clone: The same CDR3 also results from other DNA sequences found in this sample. The V gene is TRBV12-2, the J gene TRBJ2-7; the table's D call of TRBD2 was not tested on the DNA. TRBV12-2 is a recognized pseudogene. CDR3 length: 18 amino acids. The CDR3, as DNA: TGTGCAAGTCGCCTAGTTACCGCGGGAACCACCGCGGGCTACGAGCAGTACTTC. The encoded protein is CASRLVTAGTTAGYEQYF.

The chain couples TRBV11-2 to TRBJ1-3; D may be TRBD1 (6 bases). The CDR3 contains 16 residues. V was cut by 1 base and J by 4 bases, with 14 bases left in between. Germline V gene lookup returns CDR1 SGHAT and CDR2 FQNNGV. The CDR3, as DNA: TGTGCCAGCAGCTTAGTAGGGGGGGGCCTCGGAAACACCATATATTTT. The encoded protein is CASSLVGGGLGNTIYF.

The V gene is TRBV13, the J gene TRBJ1-1; D call uncertain. Trimming shortened V by 0 bases and J by 7 bases, and 15 bases separated the two germline ends. The CDR3 extends over 15 amino acids. Looked up from germline, CDR1 is PRHDT and CDR2 is FYEKMQ (reference sequence). The chain's CDR3 is CASSLGEGRQSEAFF. Written as DNA, the CDR3 is TGTGCCAGCAGCTTAGGGGAGGGCCGTCAGAGTGAAGCTTTCTTT.

The rearrangement links TRBV6-6 to TRBJ2-7; D is undetermined. In germline, CDR1 is MNHNY, CDR2 SVGAGI (reference sequence). There are 11 residues in the CDR3. Trimming removed 7 bases from V and 4 bases from J, with 8 bases in between. CDR3 in amino acids: CASKSAYEQYF. DNA for the CDR3: TGTGCCAGCAAGAGCGCGTACGAGCAGTACTTC.

The V call is TRBV18, the J call TRBJ1-6; 10 bases are shared with TRBD1. With V trimmed by 3 bases and J by 7 bases, 9 bases remained unmatched. The CDR3 is made up of 17 amino acids. CDR1 KGHSH and CDR2 LQKENI come from the germline V gene. The CDR3: CASSPETGGGRNSPLHF. CDR3 nucleotides: TGTGCCAGCTCACCCGAGACAGGGGGCGGGCGGAATTCACCCCTCCACTTT.

The chain couples TRBV5-1 to TRBJ2-2; 10 nucleotides agree with TRBD1. The CDR3 totals 17 residues. Germline V gives CDR1 SGHRS, CDR2 YFSETQ. V was clipped by 3 bases and J by 2 bases; unmatched bases: 7. In DNA form, the CDR3 reads TGCGCCAGCAGCTGGATCGGGACAGGGGTTAACACCGGGGAGCTGTTTTTT. Translated: CASSWIGTGVNTGELFF.

This clone was picked up one time. The chain recombines TRBV28 with TRBJ1-4, with no clear D. This CDR3 contains 10 residues. V lost 9 bases to trimming and J lost 11 bases, with 10 bases between them. Germline CDR1 MDHEN, CDR2 SYDVKM. The CDR3 reads CASSSGKLFF. The CDR3 DNA is TGTGCCAGTTCATCGGGGAAACTGTTTTTT.

The chain joins TRBV6-5 to TRBJ2-7; tentatively, D is TRBD2 (6 bases). CDR1 MNHEY and CDR2 SVGAGI come from the germline V gene. There are 15 residues in the CDR3. V was pared by 5 bases and J by 3 bases, with 17 bases between. CDR3 sequence reads: CASSRNRGSIYEQYF. CDR3 sequence (DNA): TGTGCCAGCAGTCGTAATCGGGGGAGTATCTACGAGCAGTACTTC.

This chain uses TRBV11-2 with TRBJ2-5, with 15 bases aligning to TRBD2. Germline lookup yields CDR1 SGHAT and CDR2 FQNNGV. This CDR3 is built from 17 residues. Trimming cost V 3 bases and J 1 base; bases outside gene matches: 3. DNA of the CDR3: TGTGCCAGCAGCTTTGGACTAGCGGGGGGGATCCAAGAGACCCAGTACTTC. This encodes CASSFGLAGGIQETQYF.

The chain employs TRBV2 and TRBJ2-2; a possible D gene is TRBD1 (6 bases). V was cut by 6 bases and J by 5 bases, with 10 bases left in between. CDR1 and CDR2 (germline): SNHLY, FYNNEI. CDR3 length: 13 amino acids. DNA of the CDR3: TGTGCCAGCAGACAGGGCCGGACCGGGGAGCTGTTTTTT. This sequence encodes CASRQGRTGELFF.

The CDR3 is CARSPRKGGQGMAEQYF. The CDR3, as DNA: TGTGCCAGAAGCCCGCGAAAGGGGGGACAGGGGATGGCCGAGCAGTACTTC. The chain has TRBV5-3 and TRBJ2-7; the match to TRBD1 covers 10 bases. TRBV5-3 is filed as an ORF, its function uncertain. V lost 4 bases and J lost 6; bases outside the gene matches: 16. The CDR3 sequence is 17 residues long.

This chain links TRBV7-6 with TRBJ2-1; TRBD2 matches 10 bases. After removal of 1 base from V and 2 bases from J, the junction contained 8 bases not matched to a gene. Germline values: CDR1 SGHVS, CDR2 FNYEAQ. The CDR3 is made up of 18 amino acids. CDR3 nucleotide sequence: TGTGCCAGCAGCTTAGTCTTGCCTAGCGGGGGTACCTACAATGAGCAGTTCTTC. Translating gives CASSLVLPSGGTYNEQFF.

The chain recombines TRBV7-9 with TRBJ1-2; D call uncertain. The germline V and J ends were trimmed by 2 bases and 0 bases, with 16 bases remaining between them. The CDR3 covers 17 residues. CDR1 is SEHNR, CDR2 FQNEAQ, per germline (reference sequence). This CDR3 reads CASSLLDTAQPNYGYTF. The CDR3 DNA reads as TGTGCCAGCAGCTTACTAGATACGGCGCAACCTAACTATGGCTACACCTTC. The full variable domain, with the rest looked up from reference TRBV7-9 and TRBJ1-2, is DTGVSQNPRHKITKRGQNVTFRCDPISEHNRLYWYRQTLGQGPEFLTYFQNEAQLEKSRLLSDRFSAERPKGSFSTLEIQRTEQGDSAMYLCASSLLDTAQPNYGYTFGSGTRLTVV.

The chain employs TRBV30 and TRBJ2-3; weak D call: TRBD2 (5 bases). Trimming pared 5 bases from V and 3 bases from J, leaving 18 bases between. Germline loops: CDR1 GTSNPN, CDR2 SVGIG (reference sequence). This CDR3 is 15 amino acids long. CDR3: CAWERASKVTDTQYF. The DNA for the CDR3 is TGTGCCTGGGAGAGGGCTAGTAAGGTTACAGATACGCAGTATTTT.

This clone was found once. The rearrangement uses TRBV6-5 and TRBJ2-1; a possible D gene is TRBD1 (6 bases). Deletions cut 8 bases from V and 2 bases from J, with 13 bases between. CDR3 length: 14 residues. Germline lookup yields CDR1 MNHEY and CDR2 SVGAGI. CDR3 loop: CASRDTGPYNEQFF. CDR3 in DNA: TGTGCCAGCCGGGACACCGGACCCTACAATGAGCAGTTCTTC.

V gene TRBV11-3 combines with J gene TRBJ2-7, with D maybe TRBD1 (6 bases). CDR1 and CDR2 (germline): SGHNT, YENEEA. CDR3 size: 12 residues. V shed 3 bases and J shed 5 bases, with 8 bases lying between them. CDR3 sequence reads: CASSFNRDEQYF. The CDR3 nucleotides read TGTGCCAGCAGCTTCAACAGGGACGAGCAGTACTTC.

The J gene is TRBJ1-3, the V gene TRBV7-9, with a tentative D call TRBD1 (5 bases). CDR1 and CDR2 from the germline V gene are SEHNR and FQNEAQ (reference sequence). This CDR3 spans 15 amino acids. Trimming removed 5 bases from V and 7 bases from J, with 18 bases in between. DNA for the CDR3: TGTGCCAGCAGCCGGGAGTGGCAGGGCCGTAACACCATATATTTT. It translates to CASSREWQGRNTIYF.

This clone was counted once. The CDR3 reads CASSPQGAGGYTF. Here the CDR3 DNA reads TGTGCCAGCAGCCCACAGGGGGCGGGGGGCTACACCTTC. This chain connects TRBV7-9 to TRBJ1-2, with 9 bases that match TRBD1. From germline, CDR1 is SEHNR and CDR2 FQNEAQ (reference sequence). The CDR3 is made up of 13 amino acids. V shed 5 bases and J 8 bases; nucleotides not matched to a gene: 6.

The CDR3 reads CASSFTGGGETQYF. DNA for the CDR3: TGTGCCAGCAGTTTTACGGGGGGAGGTGAGACCCAGTACTTC. The chain recombines TRBV27 with TRBJ2-5, with 7 bases that match TRBD2. Germline loops: CDR1 MNHEY, CDR2 SMNVEV (reference sequence). The CDR3 sequence is 14 residues long. V lost 3 bases to trimming and J lost 5 bases; unmatched junction nucleotides: 6.

The chain is built from TRBV10-2 and TRBJ2-1; 8 nucleotides line up with TRBD1. The CDR3 has 17 residues. Germline V lookup: CDR1 WSHSY, CDR2 SAAADI. Losses at the gene ends were 5 bases for V and 5 bases for J; bases not matched to a gene: 14. CDR3 bases: TGCGCCAGCAGTTATCAAATGGGGACAGGAGTCGACAATGAGCAGTTCTTC. Its translation is CASSYQMGTGVDNEQFF.

The V gene is TRBV10-3, the J gene TRBJ2-7, with TRBD1 matching over 8 bases. Germline CDR1 and CDR2: ENHRY and SYGVKD. This CDR3 region has 13 residues. V lost 6 bases, J lost 4 bases, and 5 bases stayed unmatched. The CDR3 sequence is CAISGTGVYEQYF. The DNA for the CDR3 is TGTGCCATCAGCGGGACAGGAGTTTACGAGCAGTACTTC.